This T cell receptor (beta chain) was sequenced for a study of cytomegalovirus exposure and HLA in healthy donors. The CDR3 extends over 17 amino acids. Trimming cost V 3 bases and J 0 bases, with 12 bases left between them. Germline CDR1 is ENHRY and CDR2 is SYGVKD. Study-wide findings and caveats: At a 0.05 false discovery rate, a later analysis found 15,000 to 20,000 TCR beta sequences to be associated with HLA alleles. By HLA locus, TCR association rates varied in a later analysis, with DRB1 showing the most and HLA-C the fewest.

This PCR relied on a set of 60 Vbeta primers and 13 Jbeta primers. TCRdb keeps only in-frame clones here, not all; method: immunoSEQ multiplex PCR. The sample records about 140,000 clones, about 72% being singletons. This clone occurred a few times. Antigen: not known. J is TRBJ2-6 and V is TRBV10-3; D possibly corresponds to TRBD1 (6 bases). The sample comprised PBMCs. This TCR came from a man aged 35-49 years in good health and CMV-seronegative. The CDR3 spells CAISDPTGSSGANVLTF. The CDR3 DNA reads TGTGCCATCAGTGATCCGACAGGAAGCTCTGGGGCCAACGTCCTGACTTTC.